This T cell receptor beta chain comes out of a study of T-cell memory formation after mild COVID-19. Study-level points and caveats: Clones that shrank (day 15 to 85) were balanced CD4/CD8, whereas later expanders leaned CD4+.

This clonotype was counted a few times. Its specificity is unknown. CDR1 and CDR2 from the germline V gene are LNHNV and YYDKDF (reference sequence). Between the trimmed V and J ends, which lost 0 bases and 2 bases, there was a span of 7 bases. This CDR3 has 14 amino acids. TCRdb itself ran the 5' RACE reads through MiXCR, one entry per CDR3 protein. The sample carries about 35,000 distinct CDR3 sequences, roughly 21% recorded once. The receptor's source is an adult who had mild COVID-19 (a few samples of this study predate the infection). Cell type and time point are not known. Sequenced material: PBMCs or a T cell subset sorted from them (not recorded which). The chain is built from TRBV15 and TRBJ1-2; D call uncertain. CDR3 bases: TGTGCCACCAGCAGAGACGCCCGGAACTATGGCTACACCTTC. Its translation is CATSRDARNYGYTF.